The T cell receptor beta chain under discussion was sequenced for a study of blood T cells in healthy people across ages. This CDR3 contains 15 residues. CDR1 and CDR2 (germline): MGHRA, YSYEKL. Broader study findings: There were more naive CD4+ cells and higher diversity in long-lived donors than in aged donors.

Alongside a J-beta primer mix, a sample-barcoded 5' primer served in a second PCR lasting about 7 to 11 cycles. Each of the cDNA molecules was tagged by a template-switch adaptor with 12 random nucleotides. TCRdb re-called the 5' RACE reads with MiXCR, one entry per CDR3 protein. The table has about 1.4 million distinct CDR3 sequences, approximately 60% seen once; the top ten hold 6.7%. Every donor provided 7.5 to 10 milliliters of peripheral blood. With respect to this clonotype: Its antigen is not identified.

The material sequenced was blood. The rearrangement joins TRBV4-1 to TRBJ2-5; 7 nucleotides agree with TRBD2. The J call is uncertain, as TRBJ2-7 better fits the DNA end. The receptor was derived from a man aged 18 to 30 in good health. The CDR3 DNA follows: TGCGCCAGCAGCCAAGATGGGACTAACCCCTACGAGCAGTACTTC. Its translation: CASSQDGTNPYEQYF.